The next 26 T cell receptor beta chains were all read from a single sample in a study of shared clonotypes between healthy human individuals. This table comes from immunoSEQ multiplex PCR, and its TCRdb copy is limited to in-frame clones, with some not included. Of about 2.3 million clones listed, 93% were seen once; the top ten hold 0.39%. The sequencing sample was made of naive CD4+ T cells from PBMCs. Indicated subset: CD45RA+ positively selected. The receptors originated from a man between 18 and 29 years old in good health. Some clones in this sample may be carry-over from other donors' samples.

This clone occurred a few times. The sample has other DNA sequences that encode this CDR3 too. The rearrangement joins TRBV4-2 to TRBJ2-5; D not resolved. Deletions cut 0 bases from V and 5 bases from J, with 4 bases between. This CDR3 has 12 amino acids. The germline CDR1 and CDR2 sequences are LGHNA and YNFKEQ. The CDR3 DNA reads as TGTGCCAGCAGCCAAGATAGGGAGACCCAGTACTTC. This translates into CASSQDRETQYF.

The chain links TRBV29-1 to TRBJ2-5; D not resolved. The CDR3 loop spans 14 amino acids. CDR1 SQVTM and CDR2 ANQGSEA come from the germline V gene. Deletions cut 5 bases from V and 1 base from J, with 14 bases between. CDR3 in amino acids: CSVSRTSGQETQYF. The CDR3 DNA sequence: TGCAGCGTTAGTCGTACCTCAGGCCAAGAGACCCAGTACTTC.

CDR3 in DNA: TGTGCCAGCAGGCTGACAGGGCGATACGAGCAGTACTTC. Amino acids: CASRLTGRYEQYF. The rearrangement links TRBV2 to TRBJ2-7; 7 bases fit TRBD1. V gave up 6 bases and J gave up 4 bases; unmatched junction bases: 6. The CDR3 spans 13 residues. Germline loops: CDR1 SNHLY, CDR2 FYNNEI.

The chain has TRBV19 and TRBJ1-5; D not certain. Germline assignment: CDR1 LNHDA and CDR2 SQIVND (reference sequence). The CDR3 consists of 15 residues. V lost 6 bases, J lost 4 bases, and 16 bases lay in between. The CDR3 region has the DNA TGTGCCAGTAGCAAAATCCCCCACAGTAATCAGCCCCAGCATTTT. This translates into CASSKIPHSNQPQHF.

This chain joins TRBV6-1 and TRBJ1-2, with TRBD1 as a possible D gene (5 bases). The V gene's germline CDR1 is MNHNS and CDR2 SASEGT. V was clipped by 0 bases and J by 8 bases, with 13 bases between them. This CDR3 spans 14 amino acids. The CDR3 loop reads CASSEALTGGGYTF. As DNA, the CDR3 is TGTGCCAGCAGTGAAGCGCTTACAGGAGGCGGCTACACCTTC.

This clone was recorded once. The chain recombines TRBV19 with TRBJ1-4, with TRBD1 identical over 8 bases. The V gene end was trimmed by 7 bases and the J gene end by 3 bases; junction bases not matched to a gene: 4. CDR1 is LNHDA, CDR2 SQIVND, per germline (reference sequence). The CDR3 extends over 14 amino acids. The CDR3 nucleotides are TGTGCCAGTAACCCACAGGGGGCTAATGAAAAACTGTTTTTT. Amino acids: CASNPQGANEKLFF.

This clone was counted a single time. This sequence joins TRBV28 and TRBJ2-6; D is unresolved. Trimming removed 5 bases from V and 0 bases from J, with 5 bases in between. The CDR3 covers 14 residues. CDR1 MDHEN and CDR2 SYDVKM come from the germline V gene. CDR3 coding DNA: TGTGCCAGCAGTATCTACTCTGGGGCCAACGTCCTGACTTTC. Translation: CASSIYSGANVLTF.

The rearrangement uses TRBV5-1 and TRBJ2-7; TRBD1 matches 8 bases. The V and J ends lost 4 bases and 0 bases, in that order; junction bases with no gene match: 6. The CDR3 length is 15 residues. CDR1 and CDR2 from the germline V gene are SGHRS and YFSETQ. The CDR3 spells CASSTLGTGSYEQYF. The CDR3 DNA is TGCGCCAGCAGCACGCTCGGGACAGGCTCCTACGAGCAGTACTTC.

CDR3 nucleotide sequence: TGTGCCACCAGCATGGACGGGGCGGGTCAGCCCCAGCATTTT. It yields the protein CATSMDGAGQPQHF. This chain connects TRBV15 to TRBJ1-5; maybe TRBD1 (5 bases). CDR3 length equals 14 residues. Germline V gives CDR1 LNHNV, CDR2 YYDKDF (reference sequence). The V end lost 4 bases, the J end lost 6 bases, and 13 bases lay between the germline ends.

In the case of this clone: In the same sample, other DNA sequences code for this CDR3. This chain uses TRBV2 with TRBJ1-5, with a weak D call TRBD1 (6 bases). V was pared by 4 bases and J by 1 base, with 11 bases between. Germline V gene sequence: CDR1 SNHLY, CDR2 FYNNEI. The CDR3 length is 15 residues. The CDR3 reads CASSAQGPSNQPQHF. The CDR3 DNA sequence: TGTGCCAGCAGTGCCCAGGGGCCAAGCAATCAGCCCCAGCATTTT.

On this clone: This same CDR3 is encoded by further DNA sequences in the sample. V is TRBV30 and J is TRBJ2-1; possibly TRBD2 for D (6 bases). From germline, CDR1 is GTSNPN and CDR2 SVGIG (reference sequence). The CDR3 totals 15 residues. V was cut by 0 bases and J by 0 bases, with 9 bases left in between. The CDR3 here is CAWSVRGSSYNEQFF. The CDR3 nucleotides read TGTGCCTGGAGTGTTCGGGGGAGCTCCTACAATGAGCAGTTCTTC. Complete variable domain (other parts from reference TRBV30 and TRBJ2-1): SQTIHQWPATLVQPVGSPLSLECTVEGTSNPNLYWYRQAAGRGLQLLFYSVGIGQISSEVPQNLSASRPQDRQFILSSKKLLLSDSGFYLCAWSVRGSSYNEQFFGPGTRLTVL.

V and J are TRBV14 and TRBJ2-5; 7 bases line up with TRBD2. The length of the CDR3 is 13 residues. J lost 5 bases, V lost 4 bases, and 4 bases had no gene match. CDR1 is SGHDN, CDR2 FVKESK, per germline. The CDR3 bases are TGTGCCAGCAGCCCAGGACTAGTCGAGACCCAGTACTTC. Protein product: CASSPGLVETQYF.

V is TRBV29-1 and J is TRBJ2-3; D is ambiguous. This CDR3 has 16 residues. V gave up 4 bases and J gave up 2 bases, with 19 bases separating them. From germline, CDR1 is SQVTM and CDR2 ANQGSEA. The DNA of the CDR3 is TGCAGCGTTGTTGGCGTTCCGGACCACAACACAGATACGCAGTATTTT. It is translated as CSVVGVPDHNTDTQYF.

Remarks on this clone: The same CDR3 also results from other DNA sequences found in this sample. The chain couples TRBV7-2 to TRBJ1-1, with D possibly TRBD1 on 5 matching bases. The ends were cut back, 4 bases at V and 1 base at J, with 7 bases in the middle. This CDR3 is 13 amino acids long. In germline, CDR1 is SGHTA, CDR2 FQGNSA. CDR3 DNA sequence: TGTGCCAGCAGCTCACAGGAGAACACTGAAGCTTTCTTT. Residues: CASSSQENTEAFF.

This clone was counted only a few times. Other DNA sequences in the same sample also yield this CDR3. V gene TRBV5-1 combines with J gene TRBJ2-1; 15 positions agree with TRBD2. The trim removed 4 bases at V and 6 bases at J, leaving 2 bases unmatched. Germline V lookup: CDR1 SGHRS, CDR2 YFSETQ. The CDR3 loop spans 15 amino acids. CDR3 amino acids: CASSLGLAGGNEQFF. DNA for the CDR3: TGCGCCAGCAGCCTGGGACTAGCGGGAGGCAATGAGCAGTTCTTC.

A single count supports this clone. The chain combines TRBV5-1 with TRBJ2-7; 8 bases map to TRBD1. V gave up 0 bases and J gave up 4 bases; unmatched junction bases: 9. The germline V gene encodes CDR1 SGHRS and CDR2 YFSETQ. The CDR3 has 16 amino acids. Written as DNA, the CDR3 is TGCGCCAGCAGCTTGGAAGGCCAGGGGGCAAGGTACGAGCAGTACTTC. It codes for CASSLEGQGARYEQYF.

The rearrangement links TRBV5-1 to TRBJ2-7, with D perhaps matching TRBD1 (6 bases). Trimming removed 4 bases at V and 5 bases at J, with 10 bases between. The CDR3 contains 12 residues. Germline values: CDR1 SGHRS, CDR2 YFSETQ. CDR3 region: CASSEQGNEQYF. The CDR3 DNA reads TGCGCCAGCAGCGAGCAGGGGAACGAGCAGTACTTC. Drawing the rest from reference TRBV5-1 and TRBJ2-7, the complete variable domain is KAGVTQTPRYLIKTRGQQVTLSCSPISGHRSVSWYQQTPGQGLQFLFEYFSETQRNKGNFPGRFSGRQFSNSRSEMNVSTLELGDSALYLCASSEQGNEQYFGPGTRLTVT.

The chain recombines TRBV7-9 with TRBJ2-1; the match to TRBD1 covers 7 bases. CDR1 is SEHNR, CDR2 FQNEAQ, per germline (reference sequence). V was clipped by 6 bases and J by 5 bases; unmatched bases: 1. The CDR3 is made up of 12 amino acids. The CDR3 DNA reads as TGTGCCAGCAGGGGACAGAACAATGAGCAGTTCTTC. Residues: CASRGQNNEQFF.

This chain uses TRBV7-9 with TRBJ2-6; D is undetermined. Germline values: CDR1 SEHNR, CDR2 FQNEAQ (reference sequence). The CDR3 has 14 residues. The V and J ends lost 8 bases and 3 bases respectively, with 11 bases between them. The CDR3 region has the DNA TGTGCCAGCGGGTCCTTTGGTGGGGCCAACGTCCTGACTTTC. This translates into CASGSFGGANVLTF.

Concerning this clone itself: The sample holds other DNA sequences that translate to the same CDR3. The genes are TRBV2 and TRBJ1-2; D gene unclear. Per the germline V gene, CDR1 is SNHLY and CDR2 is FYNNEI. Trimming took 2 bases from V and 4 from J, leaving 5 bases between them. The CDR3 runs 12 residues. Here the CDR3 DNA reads TGTGCCAGCAGTGAAAGGAGCTATGGCTACACCTTC. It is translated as CASSERSYGYTF. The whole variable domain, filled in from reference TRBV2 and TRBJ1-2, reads EPEVTQTPSHQVTQMGQEVILRCVPISNHLYFYWYRQILGQKVEFLVSFYNNEISEKSEIFDDQFSVERPDGSNFTLKIRSTKLEDSAMYFCASSERSYGYTFGSGTRLTVV.

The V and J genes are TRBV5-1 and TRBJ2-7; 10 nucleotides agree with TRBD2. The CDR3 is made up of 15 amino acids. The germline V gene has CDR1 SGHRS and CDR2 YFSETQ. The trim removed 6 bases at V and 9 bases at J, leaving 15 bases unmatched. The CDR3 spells CASTFGPSGSEGQYF. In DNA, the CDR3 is TGCGCCAGCACCTTTGGCCCTAGCGGGAGTGAGGGGCAGTACTTC.

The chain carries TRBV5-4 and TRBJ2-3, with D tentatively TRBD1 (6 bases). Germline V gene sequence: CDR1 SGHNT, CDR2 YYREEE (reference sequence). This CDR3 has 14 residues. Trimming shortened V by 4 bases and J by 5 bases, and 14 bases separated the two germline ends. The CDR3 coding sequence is TGTGCCAGCAGCGTAATCAGGGGCGGAGATACGCAGTATTTT. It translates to CASSVIRGGDTQYF.

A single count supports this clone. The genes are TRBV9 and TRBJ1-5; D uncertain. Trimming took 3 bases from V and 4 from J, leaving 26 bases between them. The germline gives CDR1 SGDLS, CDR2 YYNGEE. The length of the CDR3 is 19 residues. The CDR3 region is CASSARPLVGDALNQPQHF. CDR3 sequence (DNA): TGTGCCAGCAGCGCCCGACCATTAGTTGGTGACGCCTTGAATCAGCCCCAGCATTTT.

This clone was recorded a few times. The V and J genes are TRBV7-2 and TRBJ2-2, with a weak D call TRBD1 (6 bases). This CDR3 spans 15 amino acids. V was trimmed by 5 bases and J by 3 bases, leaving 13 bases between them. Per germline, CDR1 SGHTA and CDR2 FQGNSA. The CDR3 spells CASSRKSGDTGELFF. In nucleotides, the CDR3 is TGTGCCAGCAGCCGGAAGTCAGGGGACACCGGGGAGCTGTTTTTT.

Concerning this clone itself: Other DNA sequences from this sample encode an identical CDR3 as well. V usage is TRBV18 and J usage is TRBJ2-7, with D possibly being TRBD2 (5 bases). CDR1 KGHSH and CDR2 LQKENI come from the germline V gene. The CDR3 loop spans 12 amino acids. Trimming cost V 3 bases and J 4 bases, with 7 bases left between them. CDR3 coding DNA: TGTGCCAGCTCACCCGGAGGTTACGAGCAGTACTTC. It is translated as CASSPGGYEQYF.

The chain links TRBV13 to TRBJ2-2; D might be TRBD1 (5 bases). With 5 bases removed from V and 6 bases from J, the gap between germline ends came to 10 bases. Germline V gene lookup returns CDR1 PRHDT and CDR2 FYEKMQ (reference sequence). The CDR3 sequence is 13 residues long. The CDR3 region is CASSPQDPGELFF. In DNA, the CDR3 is TGTGCCAGCAGCCCACAGGATCCCGGGGAGCTGTTTTTT.